Each of the 19 T cell receptor beta chains below was sequenced from the same sample in a study of identical twins. TCRdb reprocessed the 5' RACE reads via MiXCR and lists one record per CDR3 protein. The sample carries about 570,000 distinct CDR3 sequences, 9.6% recorded once. The sample was also linked to a second study, of yellow fever vaccine responses in identical twins.

The sequencing input was PBMCs. The receptors were sampled from a woman aged 18 to 35 in good health.

The table lists this clonotype with a few counts. The gene calls are TRBV6-1 and TRBJ2-1, with TRBD1 identical over 9 bases. The CDR3 is 17 residues long. In germline, CDR1 is MNHNS, CDR2 SASEGT. The V and J ends lost 8 bases and 3 bases, in that order; junction bases with no gene match: 14. The CDR3, as DNA: TGTGCCAGCTCAAATCACCCCGGGACAGGGTACTACAATGAGCAGTTCTTC. Translated: CASSNHPGTGYYNEQFF.

This clonotype came up a few times. J is TRBJ2-5 and V is TRBV5-1, with D hard to call. The CDR3 spans 15 residues. Germline V lookup: CDR1 SGHRS, CDR2 YFSETQ. Deletions cut 0 bases from V and 5 bases from J, with 14 bases between. DNA for the CDR3: TGCGCCAGCAGCTTGGCTGGGTCGATGGAGGAGACCCAGTACTTC. This codes for CASSLAGSMEETQYF. The whole variable domain, filled in from reference TRBV5-1 and TRBJ2-5, reads KAGVTQTPRYLIKTRGQQVTLSCSPISGHRSVSWYQQTPGQGLQFLFEYFSETQRNKGNFPGRFSGRQFSNSRSEMNVSTLELGDSALYLCASSLAGSMEETQYFGPGTRLLVL.

V is TRBV28 and J is TRBJ2-1; 9 nucleotides align to TRBD2. V lost 1 base and J lost 8; bases outside the gene matches: 9. Germline values: CDR1 MDHEN, CDR2 SYDVKM. The CDR3 is made up of 16 amino acids. This CDR3 is CASSLFKGAGGHEQFF. The CDR3 nucleotides read TGTGCCAGCAGTTTATTCAAGGGGGCGGGAGGGCATGAGCAGTTCTTC.

A few counts support this clonotype. CDR3 nucleotide sequence: TGCAGTGCTAGAGATGCGGCTAGCGGGAGGGACACAGATACGCAGTATTTT. Its translation is CSARDAASGRDTDTQYF. The chain has TRBV20-1 and TRBJ2-3, with TRBD2 matching over 12 bases. Looked up from germline, CDR1 is DFQATT and CDR2 is SNEGSKA (reference sequence). The CDR3 has 17 amino acids. J lost 2 bases, V lost 0 bases, and 6 bases had no gene match.

There are many counts of this clonotype. The V call is TRBV12-3 or TRBV12-4, the J call TRBJ2-3, with TRBD2 matching over 14 bases. This CDR3 spans 15 amino acids. V lost 3 bases, J lost 4 bases, and 0 bases stayed unmatched. Here the CDR3 reads CASSLTSGRADTQYF. CDR3 in DNA: TGTGCCAGCAGTTTGACTAGCGGGAGGGCAGATACGCAGTATTTT.

V gene TRBV4-3 combines with J gene TRBJ2-2; unclear D gene. V gave up 1 base and J gave up 8 bases, with 14 bases separating them. Per germline, CDR1 LGHNA and CDR2 YSLEER. The CDR3 contains 15 residues. The DNA for the CDR3 is TGCGCCAGCAGCCAAGGAGATTTGTCCGGGGGGGAGCTGTTTTTT. It is translated as CASSQGDLSGGELFF.

This clonotype was picked up a small number of times. CDR3 sequence reads: CASSLRPSGGPDTQYF. DNA for the CDR3: TGTGCCAGCAGCTTAAGGCCTAGCGGGGGGCCAGATACGCAGTATTTT. The rearrangement joins TRBV7-3 to TRBJ2-3; the match to TRBD2 covers 11 bases. This CDR3 region has 16 residues. Looked up from germline, CDR1 is SGHTA and CDR2 is FQGTGA. V gave up 1 base and J gave up 4 bases; unmatched junction bases: 4. Based on the CDR3 plus reference TRBV7-3 and TRBJ2-3, the full variable domain is GAGVSQTPSNKVTEKGKYVELRCDPISGHTALYWYRQSLGQGPEFLIYFQGTGAADDSGLPNDRFFAVRPEGSVSTLKIQRTERGDSAVYLCASSLRPSGGPDTQYFGPGTRLTVL.

The chain employs TRBV15 and TRBJ1-1; D is unclear. The V and J ends lost 0 bases and 3 bases respectively, with 8 bases between them. The germline V gene encodes CDR1 LNHNV and CDR2 YYDKDF (reference sequence). This CDR3 is built from 14 residues. CDR3 bases: TGTGCCACCAGCAGAGAGTTCTACCACACTGAAGCTTTCTTT. Its translation is CATSREFYHTEAFF.

This clonotype showed up just a few times. The V and J genes are TRBV29-1 and TRBJ2-2, with D perhaps assigned TRBD1 or TRBD2 (7 bases each). This CDR3 has 13 amino acids. V was trimmed by 7 bases and J by 5 bases, leaving 14 bases between them. Germline V CDR1 and CDR2: SQVTM, ANQGSEA. DNA of the CDR3: TGCAGCGCCCGACAGGGAGGGACCGGGGAGCTGTTTTTT. It translates to CSARQGGTGELFF.

This clonotype was observed at least ten times. V and J are TRBV12-3 or TRBV12-4 and TRBJ1-2; a possible D gene is TRBD1 (6 bases). Trimming pared 4 bases from V and 6 bases from J, leaving 18 bases between. CDR3 length equals 15 residues. CDR3 protein: CASSSSGKGVDGYTF. The CDR3, as DNA: TGTGCCAGCAGTTCCTCAGGGAAGGGGGTAGATGGCTACACCTTC.

The sample holds many counts of this clonotype. V and J are TRBV20-1 and TRBJ2-1, with TRBD2 matching 8 bases. This CDR3 is 18 amino acids long. Per germline, CDR1 DFQATT and CDR2 SNEGSKA (reference sequence). J gave up 3 bases and V 3 bases, and 16 bases lay outside the gene matches. CDR3 sequence: CSARTIITREVIYNEQFF. The CDR3 DNA is TGCAGTGCTAGGACGATTATCACGCGGGAGGTTATCTACAATGAGCAGTTCTTC.

V usage is TRBV25-1 and J usage is TRBJ2-7; 11 bases map to TRBD1. Trimming at V came to 6 bases and at J to 5 bases, leaving 6 bases not matched to a gene. There are 14 residues in the CDR3. Germline loops: CDR1 MGHDK, CDR2 SYGVNS. CDR3 protein: CASRGDRGMHEQYF. The CDR3 DNA is TGTGCCAGCAGAGGGGACAGGGGGATGCACGAGCAGTACTTC.

The sample holds many counts of this clonotype. V is TRBV5-1 and J is TRBJ2-2; D possibly corresponds to TRBD1 (6 bases). The CDR3 consists of 13 residues. The germline V and J ends were trimmed by 0 bases and 6 bases, with 6 bases remaining between them. Germline V CDR1 and CDR2: SGHRS, YFSETQ. CDR3 coding DNA: TGCGCCAGCAGCTTGGGACAGGCCGGGGAGCTGTTTTTT. Its protein is CASSLGQAGELFF.

This clonotype was counted ten times or more. A read error may produce the germline difference seen at one junction end. Here the CDR3 DNA reads TGTGCCAGCAGCTTAGGACTAGCGGAAGAGACCCAGTACTTC. Amino acids: CASSLGLAEETQYF. The chain joins TRBV12-3 or TRBV12-4 to TRBJ2-5, with 10 nucleotides matching TRBD2. The CDR3 loop spans 14 amino acids.

The chain recombines TRBV15 with TRBJ2-4; D unresolved. Germline V gene data show CDR1 as LNHNV and CDR2 as YYDKDF (reference sequence). The CDR3 has 12 amino acids. The V end lost 3 bases, the J end lost 10 bases, and 10 bases lay between the germline ends. Here the CDR3 DNA reads TGTGCCACCAGCAGCCCCCTACCAATTCAGTACTTC. Translation gives CATSSPLPIQYF.

This chain links TRBV7-2 with TRBJ2-5; D uncertain. The CDR3 has 12 residues. Trimming stripped 4 bases from V and 5 bases from J, with 8 bases between. The germline gives CDR1 SGHTA, CDR2 FQGNSA. For the CDR3, the DNA is TGTGCCAGCAGCTCTCGTTACGAGACCCAGTACTTC. This codes for CASSSRYETQYF.

The chain employs TRBV11-2 and TRBJ2-3; 10 bases align to TRBD2. Unmatched junction bases numbered 21, after V lost 2 bases and J lost 7 bases. CDR1 and CDR2 from the germline V gene are SGHAT and FQNNGV. This CDR3 comprises 20 residues. CDR3 in amino acids: CASSLYPRSASGGHGNTQYF. The CDR3 nucleotides are TGTGCCAGCAGCTTATATCCGCGGTCGGCTAGCGGGGGCCACGGGAATACGCAGTATTTT.

This clonotype has a count of ten or more. The rearrangement joins TRBV12-3 or TRBV12-4 to TRBJ2-7; D not resolved. V lost 2 bases, J lost 4 bases, and 6 bases lay in between. This CDR3 contains 12 residues. The CDR3 sequence: CASSLRDYEQYF. CDR3 bases: TGTGCCAGCAGTTTAAGGGATTACGAGCAGTACTTC.

The CDR3 DNA is TGTGCCAGCAGCTTAGACCCACGACAATTCTACGAGCAGTACTTC. Translated, it gives CASSLDPRQFYEQYF. The chain uses TRBV7-2 and TRBJ2-7; D not certain. The germline V and J ends were trimmed by 1 base and 3 bases, with 13 bases remaining between them. The germline CDR1 and CDR2 sequences are SGHTA and FQGNSA. This CDR3 spans 15 amino acids.